Given below is one TCR beta chain in context. These data are taken from a study of blood T cell repertoires in COVID-19. Measured with immunoSEQ multiplex PCR; TCRdb has only the in-frame clones, and not every one. Here the sample spans 150,000 to 200,000 clones, about 81% being singletons. V lost 8 bases and J 4 bases, leaving 10 bases between the germline ends. This CDR3 has 12 amino acids. Germline V CDR1 and CDR2: SNHLY, FYNNEI. The sequence derives from a woman aged 80 or over with COVID-19, enrolled during active disease. What was sequenced was peripheral blood. The chain combines TRBV2 with TRBJ2-3; possibly TRBD2 for D (6 bases). The CDR3 nucleotides are TGTGCCAGCGTAGGGACTTCAGATACGCAGTATTTT. It translates to CASVGTSDTQYF.